The clone carrying this T cell receptor beta chain was found once. Profiling relied on immunoSEQ multiplex PCR, and the TCRdb table lists in-frame clones only, not all of them. The sample yields about 170,000 clones, 90% to 95% seen once. The sample originates from a study of T cell responses to AZD1222 COVID-19 vaccine. The CDR3 contains 15 residues. Germline lookup yields CDR1 SEHNR and CDR2 FQNEAQ (reference sequence). The V gene end was trimmed by 5 bases and the J gene end by 1 base; junction bases not matched to a gene: 5. Source: peripheral blood, taken on day 0 of AZD1222 vaccination. The clonotype originates from an adult in good health. V is TRBV7-9 and J is TRBJ2-7; 10 nucleotides align to TRBD1. CDR3: CASSPPGQGSYEQYF. As DNA, the CDR3 is TGTGCCAGCAGCCCCCCGGGACAGGGGTCCTACGAGCAGTACTTC.